This is a list of T cell receptor beta chains from one sample in a study of blood T cell repertoires in COVID-19. TCRdb keeps only in-frame clones here, not all; method: immunoSEQ multiplex PCR. The table has roughly 200,000 clones, under 80% seen once. Specimen: peripheral blood. The receptors were sampled from a middle-aged man who had recovered from COVID-19. Both conserved end residues are part of each CDR3. Only part of the rows carry a size: once, few, many, or a class if the clone is expanded.

abundance: few
j_gene: TRBJ2-1
v_gene: TRBV19
CDR3aa: CASSPRQYYNEQFF

abundance: .
j_gene: TRBJ2-7
v_gene: TRBV30
CDR3aa: CAWGAGGFPHEQYF

abundance: .
j_gene: TRBJ1-1
v_gene: TRBV6-5
CDR3aa: CASQGQVYTEAFF

abundance: .
j_gene: TRBJ2-7
v_gene: TRBV6-2/TRBV6-3
CDR3aa: CASSLGRPDRSYEQYF

abundance: .
j_gene: TRBJ1-4
v_gene: TRBV7-9
CDR3aa: CASSLVGDRGDEKLFF

abundance: once
j_gene: TRBJ2-7
v_gene: TRBV2
CDR3aa: CASSASGLAGGRYEQYF

abundance: .
j_gene: TRBJ2-3
v_gene: TRBV29-1
CDR3aa: CSVEDYREYF

abundance: few
j_gene: TRBJ2-7
v_gene: TRBV19
CDR3aa: CASKQDRASYEQYF

abundance: .
j_gene: TRBJ1-1
v_gene: TRBV12-3/TRBV12-4
CDR3aa: CASIRVRDTEAFF

abundance: many
j_gene: TRBJ2-3
v_gene: TRBV12-3/TRBV12-4
CDR3aa: CASSFSGTDTQYF

abundance: .
j_gene: TRBJ2-3
v_gene: TRBV25-1
CDR3aa: CASRRTGKDTQYF

abundance: .
j_gene: TRBJ2-7
v_gene: TRBV7-8
CDR3aa: CASSLDEGGSEQYF

abundance: few
j_gene: TRBJ2-3
v_gene: TRBV3-1/TRBV3-2
CDR3aa: CASSPGRSGTQYF

abundance: .
j_gene: TRBJ2-5
v_gene: TRBV6-5
CDR3aa: CASSRDRARETQYF

abundance: many
j_gene: TRBJ2-7
v_gene: TRBV28
CDR3aa: CASSPGLASDEQYF

abundance: .
j_gene: TRBJ2-1
v_gene: TRBV2
CDR3aa: CASSVGRRGPNEQFF

abundance: once
j_gene: TRBJ2-3
v_gene: TRBV10-3
CDR3aa: CAISLTSGSEGTDTQYF

abundance: .
j_gene: TRBJ2-2
v_gene: TRBV5-1
CDR3aa: CASSLQGAGELFF

abundance: .
j_gene: TRBJ1-4
v_gene: TRBV27
CDR3aa: CASAPFSATNEKLFF

abundance: .
j_gene: TRBJ2-7
v_gene: TRBV5-1
CDR3aa: CASSLASNYEQYF